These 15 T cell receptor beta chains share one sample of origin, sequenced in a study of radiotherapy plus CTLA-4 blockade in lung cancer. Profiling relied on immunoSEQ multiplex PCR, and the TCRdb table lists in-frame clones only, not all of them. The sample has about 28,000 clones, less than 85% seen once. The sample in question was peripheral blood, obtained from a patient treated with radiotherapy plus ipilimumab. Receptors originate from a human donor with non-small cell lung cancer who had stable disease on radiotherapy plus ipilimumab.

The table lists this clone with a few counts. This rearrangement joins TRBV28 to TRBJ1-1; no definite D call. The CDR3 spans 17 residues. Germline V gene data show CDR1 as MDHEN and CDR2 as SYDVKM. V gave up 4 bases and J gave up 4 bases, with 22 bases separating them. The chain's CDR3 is CASSYKKAWDPFTEAFF. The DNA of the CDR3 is TGTGCCAGCAGTTACAAAAAAGCGTGGGATCCTTTCACTGAAGCTTTCTTT.

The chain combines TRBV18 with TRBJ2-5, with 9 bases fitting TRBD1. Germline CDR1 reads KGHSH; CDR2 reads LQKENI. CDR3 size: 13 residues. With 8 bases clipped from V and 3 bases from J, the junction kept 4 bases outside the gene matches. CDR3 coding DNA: TGTGCCAGCACCTGGGACAGGGAAGAGACCCAGTACTTC. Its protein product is CASTWDREETQYF.

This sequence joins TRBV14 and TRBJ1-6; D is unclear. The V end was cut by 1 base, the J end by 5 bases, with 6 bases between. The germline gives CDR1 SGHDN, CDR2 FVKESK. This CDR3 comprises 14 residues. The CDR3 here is CASSQVLDNSPLHF. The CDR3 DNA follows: TGTGCCAGCAGCCAAGTTTTAGATAATTCACCCCTCCACTTT.

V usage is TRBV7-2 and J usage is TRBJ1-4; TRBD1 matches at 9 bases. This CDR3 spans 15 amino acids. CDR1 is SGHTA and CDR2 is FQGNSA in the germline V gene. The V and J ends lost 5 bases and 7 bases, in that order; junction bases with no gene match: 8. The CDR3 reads CASSGTGTGPEKLFF. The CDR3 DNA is TGTGCCAGCAGCGGGACCGGGACAGGGCCTGAAAAACTGTTTTTT.

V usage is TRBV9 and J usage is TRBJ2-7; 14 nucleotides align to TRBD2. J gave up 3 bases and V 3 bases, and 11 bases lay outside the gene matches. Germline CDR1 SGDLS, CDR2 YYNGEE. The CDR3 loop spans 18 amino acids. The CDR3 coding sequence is TGTGCCAGCAGCGCGGGACTAGCGGGGGTCAAACGCGGCTACGAGCAGTACTTC. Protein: CASSAGLAGVKRGYEQYF. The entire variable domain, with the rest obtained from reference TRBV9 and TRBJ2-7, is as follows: DSGVTQTPKHLITATGQRVTLRCSPRSGDLSVYWYQQSLDQGLQFLIQYYNGEERAKGNILERFSAQQFPDLHSELNLSSLELGDSALYFCASSAGLAGVKRGYEQYFGPGTRLTVT.

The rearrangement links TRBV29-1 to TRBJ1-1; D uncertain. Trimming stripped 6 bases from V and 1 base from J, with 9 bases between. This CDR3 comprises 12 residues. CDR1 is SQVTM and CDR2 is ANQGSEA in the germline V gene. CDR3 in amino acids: CSVTRQNTEAFF. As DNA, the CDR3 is TGCAGCGTCACCCGACAGAACACTGAAGCTTTCTTT.

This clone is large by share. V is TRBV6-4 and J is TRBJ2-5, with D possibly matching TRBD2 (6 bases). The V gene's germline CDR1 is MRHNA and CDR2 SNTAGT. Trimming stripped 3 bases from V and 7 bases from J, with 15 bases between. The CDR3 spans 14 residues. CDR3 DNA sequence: TGTGCCAGCAGTGAGGAAGGGGACTCGGGGACCCAGTACTTC. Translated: CASSEEGDSGTQYF.

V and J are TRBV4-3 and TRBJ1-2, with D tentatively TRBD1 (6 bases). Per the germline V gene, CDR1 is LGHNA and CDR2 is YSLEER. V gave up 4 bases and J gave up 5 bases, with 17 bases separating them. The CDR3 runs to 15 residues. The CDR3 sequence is CASSLNTGPQYGYTF. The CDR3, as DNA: TGCGCCAGCAGCCTCAACACAGGGCCTCAATATGGCTACACCTTC.

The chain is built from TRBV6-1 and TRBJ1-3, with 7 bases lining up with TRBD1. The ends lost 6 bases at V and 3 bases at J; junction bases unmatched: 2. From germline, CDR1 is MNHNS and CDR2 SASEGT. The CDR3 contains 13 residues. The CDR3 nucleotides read TGTGCCAGCAGAGGGGGCCTTGGAAACACCATATATTTT. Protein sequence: CASRGGLGNTIYF.

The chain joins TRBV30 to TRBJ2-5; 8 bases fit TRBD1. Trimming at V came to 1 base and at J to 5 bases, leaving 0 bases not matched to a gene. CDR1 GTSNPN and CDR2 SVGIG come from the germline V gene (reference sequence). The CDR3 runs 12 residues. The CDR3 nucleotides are TGTGCCTGGAGTGGGACAGGGGAGACCCAGTACTTC. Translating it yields CAWSGTGETQYF.

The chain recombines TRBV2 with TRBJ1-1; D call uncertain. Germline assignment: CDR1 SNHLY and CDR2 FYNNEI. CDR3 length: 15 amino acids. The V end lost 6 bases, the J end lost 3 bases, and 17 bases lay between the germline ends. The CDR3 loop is CASRGGGFGYTEAFF. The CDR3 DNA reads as TGTGCCAGCAGGGGAGGAGGGTTTGGATACACTGAAGCTTTCTTT.

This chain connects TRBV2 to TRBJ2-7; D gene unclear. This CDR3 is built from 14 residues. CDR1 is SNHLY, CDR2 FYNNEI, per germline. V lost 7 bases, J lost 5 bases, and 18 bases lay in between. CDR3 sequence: CASTDLKITNEQYF. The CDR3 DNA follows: TGTGCCAGCACCGATCTAAAGATAACTAACGAGCAGTACTTC. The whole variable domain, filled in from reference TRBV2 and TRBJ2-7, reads EPEVTQTPSHQVTQMGQEVILRCVPISNHLYFYWYRQILGQKVEFLVSFYNNEISEKSEIFDDQFSVERPDGSNFTLKIRSTKLEDSAMYFCASTDLKITNEQYFGPGTRLTVT.

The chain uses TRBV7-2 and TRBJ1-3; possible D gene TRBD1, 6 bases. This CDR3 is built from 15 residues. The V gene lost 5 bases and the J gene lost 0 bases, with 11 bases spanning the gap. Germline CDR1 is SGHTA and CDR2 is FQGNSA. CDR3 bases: TGTGCCAGCAGCCCTACAGGGAGCTCTGGAAACACCATATATTTT. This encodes CASSPTGSSGNTIYF.

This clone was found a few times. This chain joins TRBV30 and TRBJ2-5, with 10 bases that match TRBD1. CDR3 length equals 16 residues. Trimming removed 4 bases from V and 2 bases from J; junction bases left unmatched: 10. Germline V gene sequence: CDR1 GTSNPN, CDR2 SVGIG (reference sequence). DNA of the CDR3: TGTGCCTGGATGTGGCCGTGGGGACAGGGGCAAGAGACCCAGTACTTC. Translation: CAWMWPWGQGQETQYF.

Here the CDR3 reads CATSSDFMYTEAFF. DNA of the CDR3: TGTGCCACCAGCAGCGACTTCATGTACACTGAAGCTTTCTTT. V is TRBV15 and J is TRBJ1-1; D unclear. Trimming shortened V by 3 bases and J by 3 bases, and 11 bases separated the two germline ends. The CDR3 length is 14 residues. CDR1 is LNHNV, CDR2 YYDKDF, per germline (reference sequence).